This T cell receptor (beta chain) was sequenced in a study of cytomegalovirus exposure and HLA in healthy donors. Concerning this clone: Its matching antigen is unknown.

Study-level points and caveats: The study flagged approximately 180 TCR beta chains as cytomegalovirus-associated.

Primers for the PCR totalled 60 Vbeta and 13 Jbeta. TCRdb keeps only in-frame clones here, not all; method: immunoSEQ multiplex PCR. The table records roughly 100,000 clones, roughly 9.1% of them present only once. V lost 4 bases and J lost 0, with 6 bases in between. CDR1 and CDR2 from the germline V gene are SGHTA and FQGNSA. This CDR3 has 14 residues. This clonotype was sampled from a man in his forties in good health and CMV-seropositive. Sequencing used PBMCs. This chain uses TRBV7-2 with TRBJ1-4; D gene uncertain. CDR3 DNA sequence: TGTGCCAGCAGCTCCAGCGCAACTAATGAAAAACTGTTTTTT. It is translated as CASSSSATNEKLFF.